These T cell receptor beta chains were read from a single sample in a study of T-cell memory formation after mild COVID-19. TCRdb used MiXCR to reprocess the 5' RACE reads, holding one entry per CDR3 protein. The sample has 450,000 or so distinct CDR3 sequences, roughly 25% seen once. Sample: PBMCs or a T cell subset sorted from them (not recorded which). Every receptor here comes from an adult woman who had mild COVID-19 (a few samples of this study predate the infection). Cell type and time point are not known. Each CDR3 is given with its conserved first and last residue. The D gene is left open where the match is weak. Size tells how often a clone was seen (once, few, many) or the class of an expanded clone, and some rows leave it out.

CATSRDAGRGDTQYF TGTGCCACCAGCAGAGACGCTGGGAGGGGGGATACGCAGTATTTT - TRBJ2-3 - TRBV15
CSVGGYRPGGPRNEQFF TGCAGCGTTGGGGGGTATCGGCCGGGAGGGCCGCGAAATGAGCAGTTCTTC - TRBJ2-1 TRBD2 TRBV29-1
CASSQDQGGETQYF TGTGCCAGCAGCCAAGACCAGGGTGGGGAGACCCAGTACTTC few TRBJ2-5 - TRBV4-2
CSVEIRGRGTEAFF TGCAGCGTTGAAATCAGGGGGCGAGGCACTGAAGCTTTCTTT - TRBJ1-1 TRBD1 TRBV29-1
CASSFRRRGEDTQYF TGTGCCAGCAGCTTTCGGCGGAGGGGGGAAGATACGCAGTATTTT few TRBJ2-3 - TRBV7-2
CSATWGGTNSPLHF TGCAGTGCGACCTGGGGGGGCACCAATTCACCCCTCCACTTT - TRBJ1-6 - TRBV20-1
CAISNPGWERNEQFF TGTGCCATCAGCAACCCGGGGTGGGAAAGGAATGAGCAGTTCTTC - TRBJ2-1 - TRBV10-3
CASSSPQRGGADTQYF TGTGCCAGCAGCTCACCCCAAAGGGGGGGCGCAGATACGCAGTATTTT - TRBJ2-3 - TRBV7-2
CASSLGLAGVHEQYF TGTGCCAGCTCTCTCGGACTAGCGGGAGTCCACGAGCAGTACTTC few TRBJ2-7 TRBD2 TRBV6-6
CASTSRQRGITEAFF TGTGCCAGCACCTCCCGACAGCGGGGTATCACTGAAGCTTTCTTT - TRBJ1-1 - TRBV6-2/TRBV6-3
CASSVGEGYYGYTF TGTGCCAGCAGCGTAGGGGAGGGCTACTATGGCTACACCTTC - TRBJ1-2 - TRBV9
CASSPRTSVYEQYF TGTGCCAGCAGCCCTCGGACTAGCGTTTACGAGCAGTACTTC - TRBJ2-7 TRBD2 TRBV7-2
CASSLELRQETQYF TGTGCCAGCAGCTTAGAACTAAGGCAAGAGACCCAGTACTTC few TRBJ2-5 - TRBV7-8
CASSFVLAGSYEQYF TGTGCCAGCAGTTTCGTACTAGCGGGAAGCTACGAGCAGTACTTC - TRBJ2-7 TRBD2 TRBV6-6
CASSRQVTSGNTIYF TGTGCCAGCAGCCGACAGGTTACCTCTGGAAACACCATATATTTT few TRBJ1-3 - TRBV3-1
CASSEGALADTQYF TGTGCCAGCAGCGAAGGGGCGCTCGCAGATACGCAGTATTTT few TRBJ2-3 - TRBV7-8
CATSRDGGDTEAFF TGTGCCACCAGCAGAGATGGAGGAGACACTGAAGCTTTCTTT - TRBJ1-1 - TRBV15
CASSLQRPPGTPRDTQYF TGTGCCAGCAGCTTACAGCGCCCCCCCGGGACACCGCGAGATACGCAGTATTTT few TRBJ2-3 - TRBV7-9
CSASWLAGGTGELFF TGCAGTGCTAGTTGGCTAGCGGGAGGAACCGGGGAGCTGTTTTTT few TRBJ2-2 TRBD2 TRBV20-1
CATSLPGGGYEQYF TGTGCCACCAGCTTACCGGGCGGGGGCTACGAGCAGTACTTC few TRBJ2-7 TRBD2 TRBV15
CASRTSGSISYEQYF TGTGCCAGCAGAACAAGCGGGAGTATCTCCTACGAGCAGTACTTC - TRBJ2-7 TRBD2 TRBV6-2/TRBV6-3
CSARVWTDTQYF TGCAGTGCTAGGGTTTGGACAGATACGCAGTATTTT - TRBJ2-3 - TRBV20-1
CSAGGGTPRSYNEQFF TGCAGTGCTGGGGGGGGAACCCCCCGGTCCTACAATGAGCAGTTCTTC - TRBJ2-1 TRBD2 TRBV20-1
CASSPQGERQGKRGYTF TGTGCCAGCAGCCCCCAGGGAGAGAGGCAAGGGAAGAGGGGCTACACCTTC few TRBJ1-2 - TRBV4-2
CSARGGDRGYTF TGCAGCGCCCGAGGGGGGGATCGAGGCTACACATTC - TRBJ1-2 - TRBV29-1
CASKPAGGTDTQYF TGCGCCAGCAAGCCAGCGGGAGGCACAGATACGCAGTATTTT - TRBJ2-3 TRBD2 TRBV5-1
CASSSPGLAGPTYNEQFF TGTGCCAGCAGCTCTCCGGGACTAGCGGGACCGACCTACAATGAGCAGTTCTTC - TRBJ2-1 TRBD2 TRBV7-3
CASSLLVNNEQFF TGCGCCAGCAGCTTGCTGGTAAACAATGAGCAGTTCTTC once TRBJ2-1 - TRBV5-1
CAISVDRGPQETQYF TGTGCCATCAGTGTCGACAGGGGGCCCCAAGAGACCCAGTACTTC - TRBJ2-5 TRBD1 TRBV10-3
CASSSLGSIETQYF TGTGCCAGCAGTTCCCTTGGAAGCATAGAGACCCAGTACTTC - TRBJ2-5 - TRBV12-3/TRBV12-4
CASSLVRDHEQYF TGTGCCAGCAGCTTAGTTCGGGACCACGAGCAGTACTTC - TRBJ2-7 - TRBV7-9
CASSLGGTGRAYNEQFF TGTGCCAGCAGCTTAGGGGGGACCGGGAGGGCCTACAATGAGCAGTTCTTC few TRBJ2-1 TRBD2 TRBV7-2
CASIGTYEQYF TGTGCCAGCATAGGCACGTACGAGCAGTACTTC - TRBJ2-7 - TRBV25-1
CASSPSAGFAETQYF TGCGCCAGCAGCCCCTCAGCGGGTTTCGCGGAGACCCAGTACTTC - TRBJ2-5 - TRBV5-1
CASSLGSGNTIYF TGTGCCAGCAGCTTAGGCTCTGGAAACACCATATATTTT many TRBJ1-3 - TRBV7-3
CASSQESASGSRRQYF TGCGCCAGCAGCCAAGAGTCGGCTAGCGGGAGCCGGCGGCAGTACTTC many TRBJ2-7 TRBD2 TRBV4-3
CASSVGTAPGGYTF TGTGCCAGCAGCGTAGGAACAGCCCCCGGCGGCTACACCTTC - TRBJ1-2 - TRBV9
CASSSLAGAGTQYF TGTGCCAGCAGTTCTCTAGCGGGAGCCGGGACCCAGTACTTC few TRBJ2-5 TRBD2 TRBV6-5
CASSLTSGTSTDTQYF TGTGCCAGCAGCTTAACCAGCGGAACTAGCACAGATACGCAGTATTTT - TRBJ2-3 - TRBV7-3
CASSTRTGPNEQFF TGCGCCAGCAGCACACGGACAGGCCCCAATGAGCAGTTCTTC few TRBJ2-1 TRBD1 TRBV5-1
CSVEDGQVLGGYTF TGCAGCGTTGAAGACGGACAGGTGTTGGGTGGCTACACCTTC few TRBJ1-2 TRBD1 TRBV29-1
CASSYRGDEQYF TGTGCCAGCAGCTACCGGGGAGACGAGCAGTACTTC few TRBJ2-7 - TRBV7-9
CASRRGQGGYEQYF TGTGCCAGCAGGCGGGGACAGGGAGGCTACGAGCAGTACTTC - TRBJ2-7 TRBD1 TRBV6-6
CASSLGDLSYNEQFF TGCGCCAGCAGCTTGGGGGACCTCTCCTACAATGAGCAGTTCTTC many TRBJ2-1 - TRBV5-1
CASSQDLAGGQLYF TGCGCCAGCAGCCAAGACTTAGCGGGAGGGCAACTGTACTTC - TRBJ2-7 TRBD2 TRBV4-3
CASSLSTLYEQYF TGTGCCAGTAGTCTTTCGACACTTTACGAGCAGTACTTC - TRBJ2-7 - TRBV19
CSAGVDSPLHF TGCAGTGCCGGGGTCGATTCACCCCTCCACTTT - TRBJ1-6 - TRBV20-1
CASSLIRGDNTDTQYF TGTGCCAGCAGTTTAATCCGTGGGGACAACACAGATACGCAGTATTTT - TRBJ2-3 - TRBV27